This paragraph covers one T cell receptor beta chain sequence. It was during active infection that Seattle patients were enrolled and then longitudinally followed. The data were taken from a study of blood T cell repertoires in COVID-19. Study-level background: From the United States, Italy and Spain came samples of acute and convalescent COVID-19.

This CDR3 has 14 residues. The germline gives CDR1 LGHNA, CDR2 YSLEER. Trimming stripped 4 bases from V and 1 base from J, with 10 bases between. Measured with immunoSEQ multiplex PCR; TCRdb has only the in-frame clones, and not every one. Of more than 75,000 clones listed, roughly 90% are singletons. Sequencing was done on a sample of peripheral blood. The source is a man between 50 and 59 years old with COVID-19, enrolled during active disease. V usage is TRBV4-3 and J usage is TRBJ1-1; D is unresolved. The CDR3 spells CASSLHSGNTEAFF. As DNA, the CDR3 is TGCGCCAGCAGCCTCCACTCCGGGAACACTGAAGCTTTCTTT.